This T cell receptor (beta chain) stems from a study of PD-1 blockade in classical Hodgkin lymphoma. Study background: A 3 mg/kg intravenous dose of nivolumab was received by patients every 2 weeks.

The table came from immunoSEQ multiplex PCR; TCRdb's copy has only in-frame clones and leaves some out. In the table there are over 20,000 clones, about four fifths of which are singletons. The CDR3 is 12 residues long. The germline V and J ends were trimmed by 0 bases and 8 bases, with 4 bases remaining between them. Looked up from germline, CDR1 is LGHNA and CDR2 is YNFKEQ. Exposure to brentuximab vedotin varied, and each patient had relapsed following autologous stem cell transplantation. Magnetic negative selection was used to purify CD4+ T cells from thawed PBMCs. The chain links TRBV4-2 to TRBJ1-4; no definite D call. The material was CD4+ T cells from blood, obtained at baseline. The sequence derives from a human donor with classical Hodgkin lymphoma. CDR3 sequence: CASSQDSEKLFF. Here the CDR3 DNA reads TGTGCCAGCAGCCAAGACTCGGAAAAACTGTTTTTT.